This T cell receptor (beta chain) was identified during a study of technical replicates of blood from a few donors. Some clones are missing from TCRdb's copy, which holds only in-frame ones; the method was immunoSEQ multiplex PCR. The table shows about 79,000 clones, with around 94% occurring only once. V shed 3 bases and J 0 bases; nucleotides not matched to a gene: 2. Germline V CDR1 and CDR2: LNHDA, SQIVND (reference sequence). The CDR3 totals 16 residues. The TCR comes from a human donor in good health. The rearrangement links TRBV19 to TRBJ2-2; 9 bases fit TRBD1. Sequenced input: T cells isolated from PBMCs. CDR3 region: CASSIGTGTNTGELFF. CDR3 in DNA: TGTGCCAGTAGTATCGGGACAGGGACGAACACCGGGGAGCTGTTTTTT.